These 8 T cell receptor beta chains originate from one sample sequenced in a study of T cell responses to AZD1222 COVID-19 vaccine. Measured with immunoSEQ multiplex PCR; TCRdb has only the in-frame clones, and not every one. Here the sample spans under 200,000 clones, 88% being singletons. The sample consisted of peripheral blood, taken on day 0 of AZD1222 vaccination. Every receptor here comes from an adult in good health.

The chain recombines TRBV10-3 with TRBJ1-1; possible D gene TRBD1, 6 bases. Trimming took 3 bases from V and 3 from J, leaving 11 bases between them. Germline CDR1 is ENHRY and CDR2 is SYGVKD. This CDR3 is 14 amino acids long. The CDR3 loop reads CAISEKDSDTEAFF. Here the CDR3 DNA reads TGTGCCATCAGTGAAAAGGACAGCGACACTGAAGCTTTCTTT.

The chain uses TRBV5-4 and TRBJ1-3; D is unresolved. Germline CDR1 SGHNT, CDR2 YYREEE (reference sequence). Trimming removed 4 bases at V and 1 base at J, with 12 bases between. The CDR3 contains 15 residues. The CDR3 nucleotides read TGTGCCAGCAGCCTTGGTGGGGTTTCTGGAAACACCATATATTTT. It is translated as CASSLGGVSGNTIYF.

This clone is large (0.1 to 1%). The chain uses TRBV28 and TRBJ2-2; weak D call: TRBD1 (5 bases). V lost 3 bases, J lost 4 bases, and 9 bases lay in between. Germline CDR1 is MDHEN and CDR2 is SYDVKM. The CDR3 has 14 amino acids. The CDR3 coding sequence is TGTGCCAGCAGTTTCGGCAGGGCCACCGGGGAGCTGTTTTTT. It codes for CASSFGRATGELFF.

The chain uses TRBV9 and TRBJ1-3; TRBD1 is a possible D gene (5 bases). CDR1 and CDR2 from the germline V gene are SGDLS and YYNGEE. This CDR3 is 21 amino acids long. Trimming took 3 bases from V and 1 from J, leaving 29 bases between them. The CDR3 loop reads CASSATGTGTTVDASGNTIYF. DNA of the CDR3: TGTGCCAGCAGCGCTACCGGGACTGGTACTACTGTCGACGCTTCTGGAAACACCATATATTTT.

The chain combines TRBV27 with TRBJ1-5; 7 bases map to TRBD1. The CDR3 contains 13 residues. Germline V gene sequence: CDR1 MNHEY, CDR2 SMNVEV (reference sequence). V shed 6 bases and J 5 bases; nucleotides not matched to a gene: 4. CDR3: CASRDRFDQPQHF. CDR3 DNA: TGTGCCAGCAGGGACAGGTTCGATCAGCCCCAGCATTTT.

The rearrangement links TRBV7-2 to TRBJ2-1, with TRBD2 matching over 7 bases. CDR1 is SGHTA, CDR2 FQGNSA, per germline. The V and J ends lost 5 bases and 10 bases, in that order; junction bases with no gene match: 5. The CDR3 is 12 amino acids. The CDR3 region has the DNA TGTGCCAGCAGCGTATCGGGACTAGAGCAGTTCTTC. This encodes CASSVSGLEQFF.

This chain connects TRBV19 to TRBJ2-1, with TRBD2 matching over 10 bases. The CDR3 covers 16 residues. The V gene's germline CDR1 is LNHDA and CDR2 SQIVND (reference sequence). Trimming at V came to 1 base and at J to 8 bases, leaving 8 bases not matched to a gene. Here the CDR3 reads CASSIVLAGAVHEQFF. In DNA, the CDR3 is TGTGCCAGTAGTATAGTCCTAGCGGGGGCCGTCCATGAGCAGTTCTTC.

The chain is built from TRBV28 and TRBJ1-2; D unclear. V was clipped by 8 bases and J by 4 bases, with 14 bases between them. CDR3 length equals 13 residues. Germline values: CDR1 MDHEN, CDR2 SYDVKM. In nucleotides, the CDR3 is TGTGCCAGCTTTACCGGTCTCGGCTATGGCTACACCTTC. It specifies CASFTGLGYGYTF.